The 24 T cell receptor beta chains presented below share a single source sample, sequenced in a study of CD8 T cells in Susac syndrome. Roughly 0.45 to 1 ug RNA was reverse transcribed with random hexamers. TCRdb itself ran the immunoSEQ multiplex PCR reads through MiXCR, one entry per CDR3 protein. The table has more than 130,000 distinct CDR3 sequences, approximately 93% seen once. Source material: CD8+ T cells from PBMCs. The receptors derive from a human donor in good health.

The CDR3 protein is CAWSVMGNTEAFF. DNA for the CDR3: TGTGCCTGGAGTGTAATGGGTAACACTGAAGCTTTCTTT. V usage is TRBV30 and J usage is TRBJ1-1; no reliable D call. Germline values: CDR1 GTSNPN, CDR2 SVGIG (reference sequence). Trimming took off 0 bases at V and 2 bases at J, with 7 bases between the two ends. This CDR3 is built from 13 residues.

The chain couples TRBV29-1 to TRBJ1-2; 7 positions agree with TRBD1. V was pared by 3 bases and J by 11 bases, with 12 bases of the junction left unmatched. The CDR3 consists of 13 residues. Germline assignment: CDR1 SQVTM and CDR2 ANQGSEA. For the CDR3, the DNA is TGCAGCGTTGACGCCACAGGGGACTTCTTTTACACCTTC. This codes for CSVDATGDFFYTF.

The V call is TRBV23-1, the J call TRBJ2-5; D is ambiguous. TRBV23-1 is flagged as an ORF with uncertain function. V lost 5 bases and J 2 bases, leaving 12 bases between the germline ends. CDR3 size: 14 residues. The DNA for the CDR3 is TGCGCCAGCAGTAAAACGGGCCAGCAAGAGACCCAGTACTTC. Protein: CASSKTGQQETQYF.

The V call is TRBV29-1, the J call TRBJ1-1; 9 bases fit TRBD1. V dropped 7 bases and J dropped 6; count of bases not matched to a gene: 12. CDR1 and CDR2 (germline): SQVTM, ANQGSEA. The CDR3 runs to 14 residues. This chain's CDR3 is CSAPKTGGSAEAFF. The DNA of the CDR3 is TGCAGCGCTCCTAAAACAGGGGGCTCGGCTGAAGCTTTCTTT.

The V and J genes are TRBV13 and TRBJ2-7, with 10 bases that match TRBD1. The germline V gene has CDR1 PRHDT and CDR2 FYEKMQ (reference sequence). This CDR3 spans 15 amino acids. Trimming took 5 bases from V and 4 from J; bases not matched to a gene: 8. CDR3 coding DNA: TGTGCCAGCAGCAAAGTCGGGACAGGGGTTTACGAGCAGTACTTC. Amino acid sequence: CASSKVGTGVYEQYF.

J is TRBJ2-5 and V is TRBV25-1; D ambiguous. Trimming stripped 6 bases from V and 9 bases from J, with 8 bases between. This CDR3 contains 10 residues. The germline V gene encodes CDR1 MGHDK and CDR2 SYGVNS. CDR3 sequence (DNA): TGTGCCAGCAGGCATGGGGCCCAGTACTTC. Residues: CASRHGAQYF. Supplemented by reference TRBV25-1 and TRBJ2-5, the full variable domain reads EADIYQTPRYLVIGTGKKITLECSQTMGHDKMYWYQQDPGMELHLIHYSYGVNSTEKGDLSSESTVSRIRTEHFPLTLESARPSHTSQYLCASRHGAQYFGPGTRLLVL.

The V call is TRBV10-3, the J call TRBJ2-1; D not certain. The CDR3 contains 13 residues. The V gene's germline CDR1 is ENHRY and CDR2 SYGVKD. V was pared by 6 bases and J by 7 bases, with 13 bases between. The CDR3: CAIRGRERNEQFF. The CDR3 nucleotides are TGTGCCATCAGGGGTCGAGAGAGGAATGAGCAGTTCTTC.

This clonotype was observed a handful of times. CDR3 sequence: CASSLGTNYEQYF. As DNA, the CDR3 is TGTGCCAGCAGTTTGGGGACTAACTACGAGCAGTACTTC. V usage is TRBV27 and J usage is TRBJ2-7, with TRBD2 matching over 7 bases. V was clipped by 3 bases and J by 3 bases; unmatched bases: 2. The CDR3 is 13 amino acids. The germline V gene encodes CDR1 MNHEY and CDR2 SMNVEV (reference sequence).

The CDR3 DNA follows: TGTGCCACCTCCGGGACTAGCGGGAGGGCATTCAGCGGGGAGCTGTTTTTT. This sequence encodes CATSGTSGRAFSGELFF. The J gene is TRBJ2-2, the V gene TRBV15, with 16 bases that match TRBD2. V lost 8 bases, J lost 7 bases, and 10 bases stayed unmatched. There are 17 residues in the CDR3. Per germline, CDR1 LNHNV and CDR2 YYDKDF (reference sequence).

Written as DNA, the CDR3 is TGTGCCAGCAGTCTAAGCGGAGCGTCCTACGAGCAGTACTTC. It is translated as CASSLSGASYEQYF. The chain links TRBV6-5 to TRBJ2-7; a weak D match, TRBD2 (5 bases). The CDR3 spans 14 residues. Per the germline V gene, CDR1 is MNHEY and CDR2 is SVGAGI. V shed 5 bases and J shed 1 base, with 12 bases lying between them.

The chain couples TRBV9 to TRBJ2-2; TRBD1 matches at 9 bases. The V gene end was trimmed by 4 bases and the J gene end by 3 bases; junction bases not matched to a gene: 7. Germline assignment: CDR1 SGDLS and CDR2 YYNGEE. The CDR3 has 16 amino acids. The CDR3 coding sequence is TGTGCCAGCAGCTTCCGGACAGGGGAGGACACCGGGGAGCTGTTTTTT. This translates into CASSFRTGEDTGELFF.

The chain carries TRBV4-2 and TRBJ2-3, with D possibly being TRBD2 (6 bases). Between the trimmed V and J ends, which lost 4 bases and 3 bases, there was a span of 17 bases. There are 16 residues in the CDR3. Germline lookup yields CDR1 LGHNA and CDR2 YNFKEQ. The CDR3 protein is CASSRKPSSATDTQYF. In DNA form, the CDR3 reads TGTGCCAGCAGCCGGAAACCCTCTAGCGCTACAGATACGCAGTATTTT.

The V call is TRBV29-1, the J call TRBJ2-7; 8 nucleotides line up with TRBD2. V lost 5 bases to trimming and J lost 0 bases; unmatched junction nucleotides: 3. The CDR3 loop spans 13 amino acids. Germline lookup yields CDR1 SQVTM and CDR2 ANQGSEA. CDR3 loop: CSVSGGLSYEQYF. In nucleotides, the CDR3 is TGCAGCGTTAGCGGGGGCCTCTCCTACGAGCAGTACTTC.

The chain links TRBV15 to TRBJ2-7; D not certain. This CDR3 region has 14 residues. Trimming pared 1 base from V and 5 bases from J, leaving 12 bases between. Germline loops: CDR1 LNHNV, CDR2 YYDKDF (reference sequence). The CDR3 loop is CATSRVSSGDEQYF. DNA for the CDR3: TGTGCCACCAGCAGAGTAAGCTCAGGCGACGAGCAGTACTTC. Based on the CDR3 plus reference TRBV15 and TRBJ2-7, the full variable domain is DAMVIQNPRYQVTQFGKPVTLSCSQTLNHNVMYWYQQKSSQAPKLLFHYYDKDFNNEADTPDNFQSRRPNTSFCFLDIRSPGLGDTAMYLCATSRVSSGDEQYFGPGTRLTVT.

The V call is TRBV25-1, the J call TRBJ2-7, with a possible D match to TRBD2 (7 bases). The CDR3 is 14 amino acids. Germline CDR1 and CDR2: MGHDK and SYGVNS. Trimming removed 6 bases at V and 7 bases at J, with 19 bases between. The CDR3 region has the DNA TGTGCCAGCAGCTTCTTGGGGGGGCGCGAAGAGCAGTACTTC. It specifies CASSFLGGREEQYF.

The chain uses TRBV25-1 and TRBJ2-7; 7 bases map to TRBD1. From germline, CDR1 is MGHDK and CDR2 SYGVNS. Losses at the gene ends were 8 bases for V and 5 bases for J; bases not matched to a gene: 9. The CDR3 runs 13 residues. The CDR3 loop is CASGFTGAHEQYF. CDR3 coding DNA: TGTGCCAGCGGGTTCACAGGGGCCCACGAGCAGTACTTC.

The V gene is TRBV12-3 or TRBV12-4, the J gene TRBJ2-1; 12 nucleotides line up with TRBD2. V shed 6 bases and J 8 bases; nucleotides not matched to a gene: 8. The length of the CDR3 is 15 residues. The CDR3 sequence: CASSPTSGSVDEQFF. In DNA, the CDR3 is TGTGCCAGCAGCCCGACTAGCGGGAGTGTCGATGAGCAGTTCTTC.

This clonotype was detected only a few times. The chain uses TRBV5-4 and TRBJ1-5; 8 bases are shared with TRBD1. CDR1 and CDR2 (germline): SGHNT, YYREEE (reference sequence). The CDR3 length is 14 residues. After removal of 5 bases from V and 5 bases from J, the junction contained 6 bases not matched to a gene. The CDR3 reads CASSYGTGDQPQHF. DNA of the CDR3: TGTGCCAGCAGTTACGGGACAGGCGATCAGCCCCAGCATTTT.

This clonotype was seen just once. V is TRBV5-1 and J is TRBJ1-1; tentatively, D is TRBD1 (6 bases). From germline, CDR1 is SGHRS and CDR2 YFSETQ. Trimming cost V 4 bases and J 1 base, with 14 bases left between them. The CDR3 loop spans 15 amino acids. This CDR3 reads CASSGTQGRNTEAFF. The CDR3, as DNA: TGCGCCAGCAGCGGAACACAGGGTCGGAACACTGAAGCTTTCTTT. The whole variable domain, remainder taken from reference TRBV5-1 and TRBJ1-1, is KAGVTQTPRYLIKTRGQQVTLSCSPISGHRSVSWYQQTPGQGLQFLFEYFSETQRNKGNFPGRFSGRQFSNSRSEMNVSTLELGDSALYLCASSGTQGRNTEAFFGQGTRLTVV.

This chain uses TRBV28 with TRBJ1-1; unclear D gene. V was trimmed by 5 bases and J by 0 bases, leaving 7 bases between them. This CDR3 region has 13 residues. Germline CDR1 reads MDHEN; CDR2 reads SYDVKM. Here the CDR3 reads CASSRAMNTEAFF. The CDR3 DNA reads TGTGCCAGCAGTCGCGCAATGAACACTGAAGCTTTCTTT. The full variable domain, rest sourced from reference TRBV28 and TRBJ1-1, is DVKVTQSSRYLVKRTGEKVFLECVQDMDHENMFWYRQDPGLGLRLIYFSYDVKMKEKGDIPEGYSVSREKKERFSLILESASTNQTSMYLCASSRAMNTEAFFGQGTRLTVV.

Here the CDR3 reads CATSTNNEQFF. CDR3 DNA: TGTGCCACCAGTACAAACAATGAGCAGTTCTTC. The V gene is TRBV24-1, the J gene TRBJ2-1; D gene uncertain. The CDR3 has 11 amino acids. Trimming cost V 6 bases and J 5 bases, with 4 bases left between them. CDR1 is KGHDR and CDR2 is SFDVKD in the germline V gene.

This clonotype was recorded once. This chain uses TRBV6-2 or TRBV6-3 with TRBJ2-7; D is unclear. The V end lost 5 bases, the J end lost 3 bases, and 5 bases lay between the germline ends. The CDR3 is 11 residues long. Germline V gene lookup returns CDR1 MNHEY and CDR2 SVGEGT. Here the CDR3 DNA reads TGTGCCAGCAGTGATCTCTACGAGCAGTACTTC. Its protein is CASSDLYEQYF.

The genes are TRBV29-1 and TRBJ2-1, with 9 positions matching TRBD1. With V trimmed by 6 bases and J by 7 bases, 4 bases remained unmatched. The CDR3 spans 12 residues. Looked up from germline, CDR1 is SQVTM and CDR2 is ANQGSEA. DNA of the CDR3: TGCAGCGTGGGACAGGGAGGGAATGAGCAGTTCTTC. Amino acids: CSVGQGGNEQFF.

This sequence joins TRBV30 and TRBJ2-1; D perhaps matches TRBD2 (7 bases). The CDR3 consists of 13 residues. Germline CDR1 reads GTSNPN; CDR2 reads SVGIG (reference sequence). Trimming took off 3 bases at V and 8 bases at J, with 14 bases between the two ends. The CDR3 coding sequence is TGTGCCTGGAGCGGGGGGCCCGCGGATGAGCAGTTCTTC. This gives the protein CAWSGGPADEQFF.